Each of the 5 T cell receptor beta chains below was sequenced from the same sample in a study of blood T cells in healthy people across ages (dated by TCRdb to the mid-2010s). Libraries came from 5' RACE. TCRdb names Illumina HiSeq 2500 as the instrument used. A second roughly 6 to 12 cycle PCR used a sample-barcoded 5' primer and a J-beta primer mix. Using fastp trimming at Q25 and MiXCR clonotype assembly, TCRdb reanalyzed the public sequencing data and kept in-frame beta chains. Rows with one shared CDR3 protein collapse into an entry with the most common genes and DNA. This sample has 700,000 to 900,000 distinct CDR3 sequences in its table, and 20% to 30% of those were observed once. The top ten clones comprise around 3% of the sample. The data were also submitted as part of a second study, on T cells of mothers and their children.

The sample comprised blood. The source is a boy aged 5-17 years in good health.

The chain joins TRBV12-3 or TRBV12-4 to TRBJ2-5, with 8 bases fitting TRBD1. V gave up 0 bases and J gave up 0 bases; unmatched junction bases: 3. CDR3 length equals 16 residues. The CDR3 DNA reads TGTGCCAGCAGTTTAGCGGCAGGGGGCTACCAAGAGACCCAGTACTTC. It yields the protein CASSLAAGGYQETQYF.

This clonotype was counted only a few times. This rearrangement joins TRBV7-2 to TRBJ2-7; tentatively, D is TRBD2 (5 bases). From germline, CDR1 is SGHTA and CDR2 FQGNSA. Deletions cut 6 bases from V and 1 base from J, with 10 bases between. The CDR3 has 13 residues. The CDR3 here is CASRRRTSYEQYF. In nucleotides, the CDR3 is TGTGCCAGCAGGAGGCGGACTTCCTACGAGCAGTACTTC.

This clonotype was recorded many times. Its ends do not fully match the called genes, so a read error is possible. This chain connects TRBV5-1 to TRBJ2-7, with 10 bases that match TRBD1. CDR3 size: 14 residues. Germline V gene data show CDR1 as SGHRS and CDR2 as YFSETQ. The CDR3 protein is CASSPRTGGYEQYF. CDR3 in DNA: TGTGCCAGCAGTCCGCGGACAGGGGGCTACGAGCAGTACTTC.

The CDR3 coding sequence is TGTGCCAGGCGAAGGCGGACAGGGAGCTCCTACAATGAGCAGTTCTTC. Its translation: CARRRRTGSSYNEQFF. The V and J genes are TRBV2 and TRBJ2-1, with TRBD1 identical over 8 bases. CDR1 is SNHLY, CDR2 FYNNEI, per germline. With 9 bases clipped from V and 0 bases from J, the junction kept 10 bases outside the gene matches. The CDR3 length is 16 residues.

Only a few counts were recorded for this clonotype. The CDR3 DNA sequence: TGTGCCAGCAGTTTGGGGGGGCCGGCGATGGGGGAAAAACTGTTTTTT. Protein product: CASSLGGPAMGEKLFF. J is TRBJ1-4 and V is TRBV12-3 or TRBV12-4, with TRBD1 as a possible D gene (6 bases). Trimming cost V 3 bases and J 8 bases, with 19 bases left between them. The CDR3 runs 16 residues.